This T cell receptor beta chain was observed in a study of post-analysis software for immune sequencing data. Study information: Disease courses included relapsing-remitting, secondary progressive and progressive-relapsing multiple sclerosis. Whole-study results and caveats: By F measure, samples from a shared preparation batch strongly co-clustered. There were five TRBV segments more frequent in patients than controls, and TRBV5-6, TRBV5-1 and TRBV20-1 were among them. Significantly decreased normalized Chao1 diversity was recorded for multiple sclerosis patients relative to controls.

Worth noting for this clonotype: Its antigen is not identified.

Germline V lookup: CDR1 SNHLY, CDR2 FYNNEI. The length of the CDR3 is 16 residues. V lost 6 bases and J 4 bases, leaving 20 bases between the germline ends. The library was made from cDNA and included unique molecular identifiers. Input amounts of roughly 0.85 to 10 million T cells were used. These gave 500,000 or so cDNA molecules, so each molecule approximated one T cell. TCRdb re-derived calls from the PCR reads in MiXCR, one entry per CDR3 protein. The data show fewer than 550,000 distinct CDR3 sequences, 34% seen once. Sequencing was carried out using blood. The source of this sequence is a girl aged 2-17 years with multiple sclerosis. This chain joins TRBV2 and TRBJ2-3, with TRBD2 as a possible D gene (7 bases). DNA of the CDR3: TGTGCCAGCAGGCTGACGGGGGGCGCTCGCCCAGATACGCAGTATTTT. Translated: CASRLTGGARPDTQYF.